This TCR beta chain is drawn from a study of sequential checkpoint blockade in melanoma. For the study at large: Patients were randomized 1:1 to nivolumab-then-ipilimumab or ipilimumab-then-nivolumab first-line. Both treatment sequences were followed by maintenance nivolumab.

Treatment here: randomized to nivolumab then ipilimumab (arm A) or the reverse (arm B). Patients had received no earlier DNA-damaging chemotherapy. PBMC sorting kept live CD3+CD8+ cells without CD19 or CD56. Generated by immunoSEQ multiplex PCR, the TCRdb table keeps only in-frame clones and is missing some. The sample gives over 20,000 clones, around 85% of which show up once; around 25% is in the top ten. The CDR3 contains 15 residues. The germline V and J ends were trimmed by 1 base and 4 bases, with 13 bases remaining between them. Germline assignment: CDR1 SNHLY and CDR2 FYNNEI. This TCR derives from a human donor with melanoma. The chain is built from TRBV2 and TRBJ1-2; D possibly corresponds to TRBD1 (5 bases). The material sequenced was CD8+ T cells sorted from blood (inferred from file names), taken from a patient given nivolumab and ipilimumab in sequence. The CDR3 reads CASSEGEGLAYGYTF. The CDR3 DNA follows: TGTGCCAGCAGTGAAGGGGAGGGACTCGCCTATGGCTACACCTTC. The whole variable domain, remainder taken from reference TRBV2 and TRBJ1-2, is EPEVTQTPSHQVTQMGQEVILRCVPISNHLYFYWYRQILGQKVEFLVSFYNNEISEKSEIFDDQFSVERPDGSNFTLKIRSTKLEDSAMYFCASSEGEGLAYGYTFGSGTRLTVV.